Each of the 21 T cell receptor beta chains below was sequenced from the same sample in a study of cytomegalovirus exposure and HLA in healthy donors. With 60 Vbeta and 13 Jbeta primers, the PCR was carried out. Generated by immunoSEQ multiplex PCR, the TCRdb table keeps only in-frame clones and is missing some. This table holds about 120,000 clones, roughly 9% found once. Sequenced input: PBMCs. The receptors come from a woman aged 40 to 50 in good health and CMV-seropositive.

Written as DNA, the CDR3 is TGTGCCTGGAGGTACAGCCGGGGGGGAGGTGGCTACACCTTC. Translation: CAWRYSRGGGGYTF. The V and J genes are TRBV30 and TRBJ1-2, with D possibly being TRBD1 (5 bases). The length of the CDR3 is 14 residues. Looked up from germline, CDR1 is GTSNPN and CDR2 is SVGIG (reference sequence). Trimming took off 3 bases at V and 7 bases at J, with 18 bases between the two ends. Drawing the rest from reference TRBV30 and TRBJ1-2, the complete variable domain is SQTIHQWPATLVQPVGSPLSLECTVEGTSNPNLYWYRQAAGRGLQLLFYSVGIGQISSEVPQNLSASRPQDRQFILSSKKLLLSDSGFYLCAWRYSRGGGGYTFGSGTRLTVV.

The rearrangement joins TRBV11-3 to TRBJ1-1; D may be TRBD1 (6 bases). The CDR3 has 17 amino acids. The V gene's germline CDR1 is SGHNT and CDR2 YENEEA. V was trimmed by 1 base and J by 1 base, leaving 16 bases between them. The chain's CDR3 is CASSLGEGAGANTEAFF. The CDR3 coding sequence is TGTGCCAGCAGCTTAGGCGAAGGGGCAGGGGCGAACACTGAAGCTTTCTTT.

The V call is TRBV5-1, the J call TRBJ1-5; weak D call: TRBD1 (6 bases). This CDR3 region has 14 residues. CDR1 and CDR2 (germline): SGHRS, YFSETQ. V was pared by 5 bases and J by 4 bases, with 13 bases between. DNA for the CDR3: TGCGCCAGCAGTTATACAGGGAGTAATCAGCCCCAGCATTTT. Protein sequence: CASSYTGSNQPQHF.

This clone was counted between two and nine times. The chain employs TRBV29-1 and TRBJ2-7; TRBD1 might be the D (5 bases). The CDR3 consists of 12 residues. The V gene's germline CDR1 is SQVTM and CDR2 ANQGSEA. V was pared by 3 bases and J by 3 bases, with 9 bases between. CDR3 coding DNA: TGCAGCGTTGAGACAGACAACTACGAGCAGTACTTC. This codes for CSVETDNYEQYF.

This clone has only a few counts. This chain links TRBV2 with TRBJ2-4; 11 bases are a match to TRBD2. This CDR3 is built from 19 residues. Germline lookup yields CDR1 SNHLY and CDR2 FYNNEI. The J segment lost 2 bases and the V segment lost 0 bases, leaving 9 bases of the junction unmatched. The CDR3 here is CASSEASSGGQVSKNIQYF. DNA of the CDR3: TGTGCCAGCAGTGAAGCTTCTAGCGGGGGGCAAGTATCCAAAAACATTCAGTACTTC.

This rearrangement joins TRBV6-5 to TRBJ1-2; possibly TRBD1 for D (6 bases). Trimming stripped 5 bases from V and 7 bases from J, with 14 bases between. The CDR3 length is 13 residues. Germline V gives CDR1 MNHEY, CDR2 SVGAGI. This CDR3 is CASSTRQDGGYTF. CDR3 DNA sequence: TGTGCCAGCAGTACCCGACAGGACGGTGGCTACACCTTC.

The table lists this clone with a few counts. The V and J genes are TRBV2 and TRBJ1-2; a weak D match, TRBD1 (6 bases). CDR1 is SNHLY and CDR2 is FYNNEI in the germline V gene. The CDR3 loop spans 14 amino acids. Trimming pared 6 bases from V and 0 bases from J, leaving 11 bases between. CDR3 protein: CASRWDKANYGYTF. CDR3 sequence (DNA): TGTGCCAGCAGATGGGACAAAGCTAACTATGGCTACACCTTC. The entire variable domain, with the rest obtained from reference TRBV2 and TRBJ1-2, is as follows: EPEVTQTPSHQVTQMGQEVILRCVPISNHLYFYWYRQILGQKVEFLVSFYNNEISEKSEIFDDQFSVERPDGSNFTLKIRSTKLEDSAMYFCASRWDKANYGYTFGSGTRLTVV.

The rearrangement joins TRBV2 to TRBJ2-1; D uncertain. This CDR3 is 10 amino acids long. Germline values: CDR1 SNHLY, CDR2 FYNNEI. V was clipped by 5 bases and J by 7 bases, with 3 bases between them. DNA for the CDR3: TGTGCCAGCAGTCGGAATGAGCAGTTCTTC. Amino acid sequence: CASSRNEQFF.

This clone was observed a few times. The V and J genes are TRBV19 and TRBJ1-2; maybe TRBD1 (5 bases). This CDR3 spans 19 amino acids. Deletions cut 5 bases from V and 0 bases from J, with 25 bases between. CDR1 and CDR2 (germline): LNHDA, SQIVND (reference sequence). CDR3: CASSPEHLRRGLANYGYTF. CDR3 sequence (DNA): TGTGCCAGTAGTCCTGAACACCTCCGAAGGGGCTTAGCTAACTATGGCTACACCTTC.

This clone was seen a few times. This chain links TRBV7-9 with TRBJ1-1; D is ambiguous. This CDR3 region has 14 residues. Looked up from germline, CDR1 is SEHNR and CDR2 is FQNEAQ (reference sequence). The germline V and J ends were trimmed by 5 bases and 3 bases, with 13 bases remaining between them. The chain's CDR3 is CASSRGGMDTEAFF. CDR3 bases: TGTGCCAGCAGCCGAGGAGGAATGGACACTGAAGCTTTCTTT.

This chain joins TRBV20-1 and TRBJ1-4; D remains ambiguous. The CDR3 has 11 amino acids. The germline V gene encodes CDR1 DFQATT and CDR2 SNEGSKA (reference sequence). The CDR3 DNA reads as TGCTCAATAGCAACTAATGAAAAACTGTTTTTT. As protein: CSIATNEKLFF.

The genes are TRBV5-1 and TRBJ1-1; 8 positions match TRBD1. Germline trimming cut 2 bases from V and 4 bases from J; bases unmatched to any gene: 7. The CDR3 totals 15 residues. Germline V gives CDR1 SGHRS, CDR2 YFSETQ. In DNA form, the CDR3 reads TGCGCCAGCAGCTTCACAGGGGGTAGGTTCACTGAAGCTTTCTTT. Translation: CASSFTGGRFTEAFF.

This clone has a handful of counts. This rearrangement joins TRBV5-1 to TRBJ1-1; D ambiguous. V was pared by 1 base and J by 0 bases, with 13 bases between. Germline V gene data show CDR1 as SGHRS and CDR2 as YFSETQ. This CDR3 spans 16 amino acids. The CDR3 region is CASSLMAREVNTEAFF. CDR3 DNA: TGCGCCAGCAGCTTGATGGCCCGGGAAGTGAACACTGAAGCTTTCTTT.

The chain combines TRBV9 with TRBJ2-3; 10 positions match TRBD2. The CDR3 runs 16 residues. Losses at the gene ends were 1 base for V and 6 bases for J; bases not matched to a gene: 8. Germline assignment: CDR1 SGDLS and CDR2 YYNGEE. CDR3 protein: CASSVWTSGHVDTQYF. As DNA, the CDR3 is TGTGCCAGCAGCGTATGGACTAGCGGCCATGTGGATACGCAGTATTTT.

This clone showed up just a few times. The chain has TRBV6-1 and TRBJ2-5; 11 nucleotides line up with TRBD2. CDR1 and CDR2 from the germline V gene are MNHNS and SASEGT. V shed 2 bases, J shed 5 bases, and the junction held 4 bases outside the gene matches. This CDR3 comprises 15 residues. The DNA for the CDR3 is TGTGCCAGCAGTGAATTTAGCGGGGGGGCCGAGACCCAGTACTTC. This gives the protein CASSEFSGGAETQYF.

The chain combines TRBV4-1 with TRBJ1-2; D is undetermined. Per germline, CDR1 MGHRA and CDR2 YSYEKL. The CDR3 contains 15 residues. The V gene lost 1 base and the J gene lost 2 bases, with 11 bases spanning the gap. As DNA, the CDR3 is TGCGCCAGCAGCCAAGTGGCAACACAAAACTATGGCTACACCTTC. Translating it yields CASSQVATQNYGYTF.

In its sample, this clone was seen a few times. The chain links TRBV28 to TRBJ1-2; D might be TRBD1 (5 bases). Germline V gene lookup returns CDR1 MDHEN and CDR2 SYDVKM. Trimming took 4 bases from V and 4 from J, leaving 16 bases between them. The CDR3 is 15 amino acids. CDR3 residues: CASSSPRQPPYGYTF. CDR3 nucleotide sequence: TGTGCCAGCAGTTCGCCCCGACAGCCCCCCTATGGCTACACCTTC.

For this clone: At one boundary the junction diverges from the germline segment, which might be a read error. V and J are TRBV5-1 and TRBJ2-1, with D possibly TRBD1 on 6 matching bases. Germline V CDR1 and CDR2: SGHRS, YFSETQ. The CDR3 length is 14 residues. The CDR3 DNA reads TGCGCCAGTGCGAGGGGACACTCCAACAATGAGCAGTTCTTC. Amino acid sequence: CASARGHSNNEQFF. Variable domain in full (rest from reference TRBV5-1 and TRBJ2-1): KAGVTQTPRYLIKTRGQQVTLSCSPISGHRSVSWYQQTPGQGLQFLFEYFSETQRNKGNFPGRFSGRQFSNSRSEMNVSTLELGDSALYLCASARGHSNNEQFFGPGTRLTVL.

This clone appeared a few times. The CDR3 loop reads CATSGGLGRMNTEAFF. The CDR3 DNA is TGTGCCACCAGCGGTGGACTAGGCAGGATGAACACTGAAGCTTTCTTT. The J gene is TRBJ1-1, the V gene TRBV15; D gene ambiguous. This CDR3 has 16 amino acids. The V end lost 5 bases, the J end lost 0 bases, and 16 bases lay between the germline ends. CDR1 and CDR2 (germline): LNHNV, YYDKDF (reference sequence). The full variable domain, in which reference TRBV15 and TRBJ1-1 provide the parts outside the CDR3, is DAMVIQNPRYQVTQFGKPVTLSCSQTLNHNVMYWYQQKSSQAPKLLFHYYDKDFNNEADTPDNFQSRRPNTSFCFLDIRSPGLGDTAMYLCATSGGLGRMNTEAFFGQGTRLTVV.

This clone counts as medium-sized (0.01 to 0.1%). This chain uses TRBV2 with TRBJ2-7, with 8 bases aligning to TRBD1. CDR3 length equals 14 residues. Germline V gene sequence: CDR1 SNHLY, CDR2 FYNNEI. Trimming cost V 3 bases and J 3 bases; bases outside gene matches: 4. CDR3 coding DNA: TGTGCCAGCAGTGAGGGGACAGGCAACTACGAGCAGTACTTC. Residues: CASSEGTGNYEQYF.

In regard to this clone: In the same sample, other DNA sequences code for this CDR3. The rearrangement joins TRBV5-1 to TRBJ1-2; possibly TRBD1 for D (6 bases). Between the trimmed V and J ends, which lost 0 bases and 3 bases, there was a span of 6 bases. Germline CDR1 reads SGHRS; CDR2 reads YFSETQ. The CDR3 consists of 13 residues. CDR3 residues: CASSLAGDYGYTF. The DNA for the CDR3 is TGCGCCAGCAGCTTGGCAGGGGACTATGGCTACACCTTC. Combining the CDR3 with reference TRBV5-1 and TRBJ1-2 gives the whole variable domain KAGVTQTPRYLIKTRGQQVTLSCSPISGHRSVSWYQQTPGQGLQFLFEYFSETQRNKGNFPGRFSGRQFSNSRSEMNVSTLELGDSALYLCASSLAGDYGYTFGSGTRLTVV.